The rows below give T cell receptor beta chains drawn from one sample of a study of beta chain features in type 1 diabetes. Profiled with immunoSEQ multiplex PCR; TCRdb holds only in-frame clones, not every one. The table shows a few hundred thousand clones, with 11% occurring only once. Sequences were obtained from central memory CD4+ T cells from blood. Receptor source: a man younger than 35 in good health. The conserved cysteine and the conserved F or W are not part of the CDR3 here.

J gene,V gene,CDR3 protein
TRBJ1-1,TRBV6-5,ASSEIKANTEAF
TRBJ2-3,TRBV14,ASSQAGTQY
TRBJ2-5,TRBV30,AWSVGPGLAQY
TRBJ2-3,TRBV29-1,SVLTSADTQY
TRBJ2-5,TRBV29-1,SVERVAGGPGGTQY
TRBJ2-3,TRBV4-1,ASSQVGTGKGTQY
TRBJ1-1,TRBV20-1,SASGFTEAF
TRBJ1-1,TRBV29-1,SVDPGNTEAF
TRBJ1-5,TRBV7-2,ASSRGGATNQPQH
TRBJ2-7,TRBV5-4,ASSLARGLSYEQY
TRBJ2-7,TRBV18,ASSPRVQGFNHEQY
TRBJ1-2,TRBV7-2,ASSFTRDGYT
TRBJ2-7,TRBV23-1,ASSQQPGQGLCEQY
TRBJ2-1,TRBV4-1,ASSRRKDSSYNEQF
TRBJ2-7,TRBV7-2,ASSLNLGQAYEQY
TRBJ1-1,TRBV30,AWSVQGDTEAF
NA,TRBV30,AWRPRDRPYEQY
TRBJ2-3,TRBV7-9,ASPVRGAGSADTQY
TRBJ1-1,TRBV25-1,ASSEHENTEAF
TRBJ2-7,TRBV18,ASSRDRAYEQY
TRBJ2-5,TRBV7-2,ASSLGLWDKTQY
TRBJ1-1,TRBV28,ASSPAAVTEAF